This TCR beta chain was recovered during a study of CD8+ T cells in alopecia areata (dated by TCRdb to the late 2010s). Regarding the complete study: Treated patients were enrolled in an open-label pilot trial of oral tofacitinib at 5 to 10 mg twice daily for moderate-to-severe alopecia areata. Patients stayed on tofacitinib for 6 to 18 months and then had 6 months of follow-up off drug so that delayed response and recurrence could be assessed. For the treated patients, the SALT score, which quantifies what percentage of scalp surface area is affected, served as the measure of disease severity. To study T cell clonal expansion in alopecia areata, the researchers applied high-throughput TCRbeta sequencing to both the C3H/HeJ mouse model and human patients. Human TCRbeta sequencing covered scalp tissue and sorted CD4+ and CD8+ peripheral blood T cells from patchy and totalis/universalis alopecia areata patients and healthy controls. Tofacitinib-treated patients had biopsies at baseline and at 4 and 24 weeks of treatment, with a later scalp biopsy in several patients. Clonality in the scalp was compared among normal scalp (n=4), patchy alopecia areata scalp (n=8), and alopecia totalis/universalis scalp (n=8). RNA was obtained with the PAXgene miRNA kit for fixed scalp, the miRNeasy kit for PBMCs, and the RNeasy kit for mouse skin. TCRbeta CDR3 regions were amplified by immunoSEQ multiplex PCR using 35 Vbeta forward and 13 Jbeta reverse primers. Points the paper makes about the study in general: The treated cohort was small, with a single nonresponder, so links between baseline CD8+ expansion and response need larger studies. TCR sequences shared between patients were less clear than in mice, possibly partly because of HLA diversity in the patient population. Resident alphabeta T cells in normal human skin are also sequenced, complicating scalp TCR repertoire analysis, unlike mouse skin dominated by gammadelta T cells. Many expanded lesional clones persisted in scalp and blood during tofacitinib treatment, which may partly explain relapse after stopping treatment. Tofacitinib significantly decreased scalp clonality and the number of expanded CD8+ clones among the top 100 scalp clones. Compared with normal scalp, lesional scalp, particularly in alopecia totalis/universalis, had higher clonality and more expanded CD8+ clones, which suggests antigenic drive.

Library creation used the immunoSEQ multiplex PCR assay. To provide template for TCR sequencing, every sample had RNA extracted and reverse transcribed into cDNA. First-strand cDNA was synthesized with SuperScript III using a 2:1 mix of oligo-dT and random hexamers. A synthetic immune receptor repertoire was used to assess amplification bias, and residual bias was removed computationally. The study's processing was this. Raw reads were preprocessed for error removal, and CDR3 was defined according to IMGT conventions as running from the conserved cysteine to phenylalanine. To get clonality, Shannon entropy was normalized by log2 of the number of productive unique TCRs and the result was subtracted from 1. Whether scalp clones were CD4 or CD8 was inferred by matching scalp TCRbeta sequences against CD4 and CD8 repertoires sorted from blood. The table was pulled from immuneACCESS by TCRdb, which kept in-frame rearrangements only. Such tables lose some clones; where checked, under half of the loss comes from unresolved V genes, and the rest has no known cause. The D gene and trimming were derived from the DNA, and the V and J assignments and clone size from that table. The sample data list about 160,000 clones, and approximately 57% of these were observed just once. The ten largest clones add up to about 14% of the sample.

The time point tag for this specimen amounts to: 24 weeks on oral tofacitinib. The treatment or condition label for this specimen denotes: oral pan-JAK inhibitor, 5-10 mg twice daily. Peripheral blood and lesional scalp punch biopsies were obtained from patients with alopecia areata. PBMCs were isolated by density centrifugation and stained for CD3, CD4 and CD8, after which CD4+ and CD8+ T cells were sorted on a FACSAria. About this clone: This receptor's antigen is unknown. There are no base qualities to consult, and no much larger clone falls within one base.

CDR1 and CDR2, looked up from the germline V gene (reference sequence), are SGHAT and FQDESV. Relative to germline, V is 4 bases shorter and J is 6 bases shorter, with 13 bases between their ends. The CDR3 numbers 14 residues from cysteine through phenylalanine. Only the CDR3 part of the read is kept: 42 bases, read in frame from the first base. The sequencing used CD4+ T cells sorted from blood, collected at week 24, from a patient treated with tofacitinib. The source is a human donor with alopecia areata. The sequence joins TRBV11-1 to TRBJ2-4; D gene: possibly TRBD1, on 6 matching bases. This receptor carries the CDR3 CASSSQGSGNIQYF. The nucleotide sequence is given as TGTGCCAGCAGCTCGCAGGGGTCCGGAAACATTCAGTACTTC.